One and the same sample provided the 30 T cell receptor beta chains below, sequenced in a study of cytomegalovirus exposure and HLA in healthy donors. The PCR ran on 60 Vbeta and 13 Jbeta primers. Sequenced by immunoSEQ multiplex PCR; TCRdb stores in-frame clones only, minus some. This sample has some 77,000 clones, with 80% found just once. Sequencing was performed on PBMCs. The receptor source for this set is a woman in her forties or fifties in good health and CMV-seropositive.

Details on this clone: Relative to the germline gene, one junction end is altered; a read error may explain this. The V call is TRBV7-9, the J call TRBJ2-7, with 7 bases matching TRBD1. Germline V gene sequence: CDR1 SEHNR, CDR2 FQNEAQ (reference sequence). This CDR3 region has 13 residues. CDR3 region: CSSSFGQAYEQYF. The CDR3 DNA sequence: TGTTCCAGCAGCTTCGGACAGGCCTACGAGCAGTACTTC.

This chain uses TRBV7-9 with TRBJ2-5; D might be TRBD1 (5 bases). The CDR3 consists of 14 residues. Germline CDR1 is SEHNR and CDR2 is FQNEAQ (reference sequence). V lost 2 bases and J 2 bases, leaving 9 bases between the germline ends. The CDR3 region has the DNA TGTGCCAGCAGCTTATTAGGGGCGCAAGAGACCCAGTACTTC. Protein product: CASSLLGAQETQYF.

The chain is built from TRBV13 and TRBJ1-1; D may be TRBD1 (5 bases). The germline CDR1 and CDR2 sequences are PRHDT and FYEKMQ (reference sequence). The CDR3 is 15 residues long. V was shortened by 5 bases and J by 1 base, with 14 bases between the two germline ends. CDR3 in DNA: TGTGCCAGCAGCCCCCACGGGGGGACGAACACTGAAGCTTTCTTT. Translated, it gives CASSPHGGTNTEAFF. Filled out from reference TRBV13 and TRBJ1-1, the complete variable domain reads AAGVIQSPRHLIKEKRETATLKCYPIPRHDTVYWYQQGPGQDPQFLISFYEKMQSDKGSIPDRFSAQQFSDYHSELNMSSLELGDSALYFCASSPHGGTNTEAFFGQGTRLTVV.

This chain uses TRBV30 with TRBJ1-3, with TRBD1 matching over 7 bases. Germline-derived CDR1 and CDR2 are GTSNPN and SVGIG (reference sequence). The CDR3 loop spans 16 amino acids. The junction had 13 bases not matched to a gene; V was cut back by 8 bases and J by 0 bases. The CDR3 reads CAATRTGRTSGNTIYF. The CDR3 bases are TGTGCCGCAACCCGGACAGGCAGAACCTCTGGAAACACCATATATTTT.

V gene TRBV2 combines with J gene TRBJ1-5; the D gene is possibly TRBD1 (6 bases). The V end lost 6 bases, the J end lost 1 base, and 10 bases lay between the germline ends. The length of the CDR3 is 14 residues. CDR1 SNHLY and CDR2 FYNNEI come from the germline V gene. CDR3: CASRRGMSNQPQHF. The CDR3 DNA sequence: TGTGCCAGCAGGAGGGGGATGAGCAATCAGCCCCAGCATTTT. Full variable domain (remainder filled in from reference TRBV2 and TRBJ1-5): EPEVTQTPSHQVTQMGQEVILRCVPISNHLYFYWYRQILGQKVEFLVSFYNNEISEKSEIFDDQFSVERPDGSNFTLKIRSTKLEDSAMYFCASRRGMSNQPQHFGDGTRLSIL.

In this sample, this clone turned up a few times. The V and J genes are TRBV4-1 and TRBJ2-1, with D possibly matching TRBD1 (5 bases). The CDR3 spans 15 residues. The germline V and J ends were trimmed by 0 bases and 6 bases, with 12 bases remaining between them. Germline CDR1 and CDR2: MGHRA and YSYEKL. The CDR3 loop reads CASSQDPGLSNEQFF. The CDR3 region has the DNA TGCGCCAGCAGCCAAGACCCAGGGCTTAGCAATGAGCAGTTCTTC.

This chain links TRBV25-1 with TRBJ1-5, with D uncertain. Trimming shortened V by 2 bases and J by 5 bases, and 10 bases separated the two germline ends. Germline CDR1 reads MGHDK; CDR2 reads SYGVNS. The CDR3 has 14 residues. CDR3 in DNA: TGTGCCAGCAGTGAAGGGTCGGCGGATCAGCCCCAGCATTTT. It codes for CASSEGSADQPQHF.

This clone was detected once. The V gene is TRBV6-5, the J gene TRBJ2-2; a possible D gene is TRBD2 (5 bases). The V gene's germline CDR1 is MNHEY and CDR2 SVGAGI. The CDR3 consists of 15 residues. Trimming cost V 2 bases and J 5 bases, with 12 bases left between them. The CDR3 region is CASSYSGLRTGELFF. For the CDR3, the DNA is TGTGCCAGCAGTTACAGCGGTCTGAGGACCGGGGAGCTGTTTTTT.

This clone was seen only a few times. The chain uses TRBV5-4 and TRBJ2-1; D gene unclear. Trimming removed 4 bases from V and 6 bases from J, with 14 bases in between. Germline assignment: CDR1 SGHNT and CDR2 YYREEE (reference sequence). This CDR3 region has 14 residues. The CDR3 DNA follows: TGTGCCAGCAGCGCGTCCGAGAATCCCAATGAGCAGTTCTTC. Amino acid sequence: CASSASENPNEQFF.

This clone was picked up a small number of times. V usage is TRBV2 and J usage is TRBJ2-3; weak D call: TRBD1 (6 bases). V shed 6 bases and J shed 3 bases, with 16 bases lying between them. Germline assignment: CDR1 SNHLY and CDR2 FYNNEI. This CDR3 contains 15 residues. The CDR3 coding sequence is TGTGCCAGCAGGGCACAGGGTCCCTTGACAGATACGCAGTATTTT. Protein: CASRAQGPLTDTQYF.

V usage is TRBV4-2 and J usage is TRBJ2-7, with D possibly being TRBD2 (5 bases). From germline, CDR1 is LGHNA and CDR2 YNFKEQ. V was pared by 1 base and J by 12 bases, with 13 bases between. This CDR3 comprises 12 residues. CDR3 bases: TGTGCCAGCAGCCAAGTCGGGCAAGCGGTGTACTTC. Its translation is CASSQVGQAVYF.

The chain recombines TRBV11-2 with TRBJ2-3, with a tentative D call TRBD2 (5 bases). V gave up 0 bases and J gave up 5 bases, with 18 bases separating them. The CDR3 runs to 17 residues. The germline CDR1 and CDR2 sequences are SGHAT and FQNNGV. In DNA, the CDR3 is TGTGCCAGCAGCTTAGATCTGCTCCCTCTAGCACAAGATACGCAGTATTTT. This codes for CASSLDLLPLAQDTQYF. The full variable domain, rest sourced from reference TRBV11-2 and TRBJ2-3, is EAGVAQSPRYKIIEKRQSVAFWCNPISGHATLYWYQQILGQGPKLLIQFQNNGVVDDSQLPKDRFSAERLKGVDSTLKIQPAKLEDSAVYLCASSLDLLPLAQDTQYFGPGTRLTVL.

The chain couples TRBV11-3 to TRBJ2-7, with D unclear. The germline V gene has CDR1 SGHNT and CDR2 YENEEA. V gave up 4 bases and J gave up 1 base, with 8 bases separating them. The CDR3 has 13 amino acids. The CDR3 bases are TGTGCCAGCAGCTCCGGGTCTTCCTACGAGCAGTACGTC. Protein: CASSSGSSYEQYV.

The chain carries TRBV18 and TRBJ2-7; no reliable D call. Germline V gene sequence: CDR1 KGHSH, CDR2 LQKENI. The CDR3 consists of 16 residues. V lost 2 bases to trimming and J lost 0 bases, with 14 bases between them. The CDR3 DNA reads TGTGCCAGCTCACCAAGTGGGCCCATGGGCTCCTACGAGCAGTACGTC. Encoded protein: CASSPSGPMGSYEQYV.

The gene calls are TRBV6-6 and TRBJ2-1; D possibly corresponds to TRBD2 (6 bases). Trimming took 6 bases from V and 10 from J, leaving 16 bases between them. Germline loops: CDR1 MNHNY, CDR2 SVGAGI (reference sequence). The CDR3 is 13 residues long. The CDR3 sequence: CASRSASDGEQFF. The CDR3 DNA follows: TGTGCCAGCAGATCGGCTAGCGACGGCGAGCAGTTCTTC.

The V and J genes are TRBV5-7 and TRBJ1-2; weak D call: TRBD1 (5 bases). TRBV5-7 is an ORF, with its function uncertain. Trimming took off 0 bases at V and 6 bases at J, with 12 bases between the two ends. This CDR3 is 14 amino acids long. The CDR3 protein is CASSLAPKGHGYTF. CDR3 bases: TGTGCCAGCAGCTTGGCACCCAAGGGGCATGGCTACACCTTC.

The chain recombines TRBV5-1 with TRBJ2-5, with 11 nucleotides matching TRBD2. Unmatched junction bases numbered 4, after V lost 1 base and J lost 5 bases. Looked up from germline, CDR1 is SGHRS and CDR2 is YFSETQ. The CDR3 sequence is 15 residues long. The CDR3 nucleotides are TGCGCCAGCAGCTTGTTAGCGGGAGGGAGGGAGACCCAGTACTTC. This translates into CASSLLAGGRETQYF.

The J gene is TRBJ2-3, the V gene TRBV19, with TRBD2 matching over 7 bases. This CDR3 has 14 amino acids. Germline loops: CDR1 LNHDA, CDR2 SQIVND (reference sequence). The V segment lost 0 bases and the J segment 5 bases; nucleotides outside the gene matches: 2. For the CDR3, the DNA is TGTGCCAGTAGTATAGATCGGGGGGTAGATACGCAGTATTTT. Its translation: CASSIDRGVDTQYF.

V is TRBV30 and J is TRBJ2-1; 10 bases align to TRBD1. V lost 5 bases, J lost 4 bases, and 2 bases stayed unmatched. CDR1 is GTSNPN, CDR2 SVGIG, per germline (reference sequence). The CDR3 length is 13 residues. CDR3 in amino acids: CAWLGQGYNEQFF. CDR3 DNA: TGTGCCTGGTTGGGACAGGGGTACAATGAGCAGTTCTTC.

This clone was observed a few times. The rearrangement joins TRBV6-6 to TRBJ1-2, with 7 bases identical to TRBD1. V shed 0 bases, J shed 4 bases, and the junction held 5 bases outside the gene matches. The CDR3 is 15 residues long. In germline, CDR1 is MNHNY, CDR2 SVGAGI (reference sequence). CDR3 region: CASSYSLGTVYGYTF. In DNA form, the CDR3 reads TGTGCCAGCAGTTACTCTCTCGGGACAGTCTATGGCTACACCTTC.

CDR3 DNA sequence: TGCAGCGTGAGGGCGAGATTGGCCAAAAACATTCAGTACTTC. Translating gives CSVRARLAKNIQYF. The chain is built from TRBV29-1 and TRBJ2-4; TRBD2 might be the D (5 bases). The CDR3 runs 14 residues. The germline CDR1 and CDR2 sequences are SQVTM and ANQGSEA. Trimming pared 6 bases from V and 1 base from J, leaving 13 bases between.

The rearrangement joins TRBV18 to TRBJ2-7; the D gene is possibly TRBD2 (6 bases). This CDR3 contains 14 residues. Germline V gene lookup returns CDR1 KGHSH and CDR2 LQKENI. V lost 4 bases to trimming and J lost 3 bases, with 13 bases between them. CDR3 protein: CASSQSSGDYEQYV. CDR3 bases: TGTGCCAGCTCACAGTCCTCGGGGGACTACGAGCAGTACGTC.

This chain connects TRBV18 to TRBJ1-3; 9 bases align to TRBD1. V was clipped by 6 bases and J by 0 bases; unmatched bases: 3. The CDR3 contains 15 residues. The V gene's germline CDR1 is KGHSH and CDR2 LQKENI. CDR3 nucleotide sequence: TGTGCCAGCTCCCACAGGGGGCTCTCTGGAAACACCATATATTTT. Its translation: CASSHRGLSGNTIYF. The full variable domain, completed using reference TRBV18 and TRBJ1-3, is NAGVMQNPRHLVRRRGQEARLRCSPMKGHSHVYWYRQLPEEGLKFMVYLQKENIIDESGMPKERFSAEFPKEGPSILRIQQVVRGDSAAYFCASSHRGLSGNTIYFGEGSWLTVV.

J is TRBJ2-5 and V is TRBV5-6, with 9 bases aligning to TRBD1. V lost 1 base to trimming and J lost 2 bases; unmatched junction nucleotides: 3. CDR3 size: 15 residues. Germline V gives CDR1 SGHDT, CDR2 YYEEEE. CDR3 DNA sequence: TGTGCCAGCAGCTTGTTAGGGACAGGGCAAGAGACCCAGTACTTC. Protein: CASSLLGTGQETQYF.

This chain uses TRBV2 with TRBJ2-1; 8 nucleotides align to TRBD2. The CDR3 extends over 16 amino acids. The ends lost 0 bases at V and 5 bases at J; junction bases unmatched: 6. Germline V CDR1 and CDR2: SNHLY, FYNNEI. The CDR3 here is CASSEARAGADNEQFF. CDR3 DNA sequence: TGTGCCAGCAGTGAAGCCAGAGCGGGGGCCGACAATGAGCAGTTCTTC.

This rearrangement joins TRBV7-9 to TRBJ2-2; D is uncertain. The CDR3 runs 17 residues. The germline gives CDR1 SEHNR, CDR2 FQNEAQ (reference sequence). Trimming shortened V by 3 bases and J by 1 base, and 15 bases separated the two germline ends. In nucleotides, the CDR3 is TGTGCCAGCAGCTTTCCCCGACACCTTAAGAACACCGGGGAGCTGTTTTTT. This translates into CASSFPRHLKNTGELFF.

This chain uses TRBV21-1 with TRBJ2-7; the table assigns TRBD1, which was not confirmed against the DNA. TRBV21-1 is a listed pseudogene. The CDR3 has 13 amino acids. The CDR3 DNA follows: TGTGCCATAACTCGCGGACAGGGTCACGAGCAGTACGTC. Amino acids: CAITRGQGHEQYV.

This rearrangement joins TRBV5-1 to TRBJ2-7; possibly TRBD1 for D (6 bases). V lost 4 bases and J 6 bases, leaving 20 bases between the germline ends. Germline-derived CDR1 and CDR2 are SGHRS and YFSETQ. The CDR3 runs to 15 residues. CDR3: CASSREFRGSGEQYV. CDR3 nucleotide sequence: TGCGCCAGCAGCCGAGAATTTAGGGGGTCGGGCGAGCAGTACGTC.

The rearrangement links TRBV18 to TRBJ1-1; no clear D. Germline CDR1 reads KGHSH; CDR2 reads LQKENI. Trimming removed 3 bases at V and 6 bases at J, with 11 bases between. This CDR3 spans 13 amino acids. CDR3 in DNA: TGTGCCAGCTCACCTACAGTAGGCGCTGAAGCTTTCTTT. Translated: CASSPTVGAEAFF.

V gene TRBV5-1 combines with J gene TRBJ2-2; the D is unclear. Trimming cost V 4 bases and J 2 bases, with 9 bases left between them. This CDR3 contains 14 residues. Looked up from germline, CDR1 is SGHRS and CDR2 is YFSETQ. Here the CDR3 reads CASSLRYNTGELFF. In DNA form, the CDR3 reads TGCGCCAGCAGCCTGCGGTATAACACCGGGGAGCTGTTTTTT.